Below are 10 T cell receptor beta chains sequenced from a single sample in a study of a mutant IDH1 vaccine in newly diagnosed glioma (dated by TCRdb to the early 2020s). Libraries came from the immunoSEQ multiplex PCR assay. TCRdb re-hosts the immuneACCESS table, in-frame sequences only. Its copies lack some clones; in the studies checked, an unresolved V gene accounts for under half of them, and the cause for the rest is not known. The sample contains 55,000 or so clones, 80% of them found a single time. Together, the top ten hold under 8% of the sample. According to the study, the label for this sample's time point signals: week 23, last vaccination. Each vaccine dose, consisting of 300 ug of a 20-mer mutant IDH1 peptide in Montanide, was administered subcutaneously with topical imiquimod. Antigens of these TCRs are unknown. The input for sequencing was PBMCs, taken from a glioma patient whose treatment included an IDH1 peptide vaccine. These receptors all stem from a middle-aged man with glioma.

The count of this clone is one. This chain connects TRBV6-5 to TRBJ1-1; D is unresolved. CDR3 size: 14 residues. Trimming left V 2 bases short and J 1 base short, with 8 bases between. Germline V gene lookup returns CDR1 MNHEY and CDR2 SVGAGI. The CDR3 protein is CASSYGRPNTEAFF. The CDR3 nucleotides read TGTGCCAGCAGTTACGGACGTCCGAACACTGAAGCTTTCTTT.

In its sample, this clone was seen a few times. The chain links TRBV7-9 to TRBJ1-2; 7 bases are shared with TRBD1. Germline V lookup: CDR1 SEHNR, CDR2 FQNEAQ (reference sequence). The CDR3 covers 15 residues. Trimming took 1 base from V and 4 from J; bases not matched to a gene: 6. CDR3 loop: CASSLDRDSSYGYTF. The CDR3 DNA is TGTGCCAGCAGCTTAGACCGGGACAGTAGCTATGGCTACACCTTC.

The V and J genes are TRBV18 and TRBJ2-3, with D perhaps matching TRBD1 or TRBD2 (6 bases each). CDR1 is KGHSH and CDR2 is LQKENI in the germline V gene. Trimming shortened V by 6 bases and J by 5 bases, and 18 bases separated the two germline ends. CDR3 length equals 15 residues. This CDR3 is CASSQGGGPGDTQYF. The CDR3 DNA follows: TGTGCCAGCTCGCAAGGTGGGGGGCCTGGAGATACGCAGTATTTT.

This clone was counted a few times. V gene TRBV7-3 combines with J gene TRBJ1-2; D is ambiguous. Trimming removed 5 bases at V and 7 bases at J, with 17 bases between. The CDR3 is made up of 14 amino acids. Germline V gives CDR1 SGHTA, CDR2 FQGTGA. The CDR3 DNA follows: TGTGCCAGCAGCCCCGGACCGTCGAGCAGTGGCTACACCTTC. Translation gives CASSPGPSSSGYTF.

The rearrangement joins TRBV29-1 to TRBJ2-7; unclear D gene. CDR1 is SQVTM, CDR2 ANQGSEA, per germline. The CDR3 consists of 11 residues. Between the trimmed V and J ends, which lost 5 bases and 1 base, there was a span of 6 bases. The CDR3 sequence: CSVFVSYEQYF. For the CDR3, the DNA is TGCAGCGTTTTTGTATCCTACGAGCAGTACTTC.

This clone was seen only once. The chain joins TRBV5-4 to TRBJ2-1; D could derive from TRBD1 or TRBD2 (6 bases each). From germline, CDR1 is SGHNT and CDR2 YYREEE (reference sequence). With 5 bases removed from V and 8 bases from J, the gap between germline ends came to 23 bases. The CDR3 is 16 residues long. The CDR3: CASRLRGATGVHEQFF. Here the CDR3 DNA reads TGTGCCAGCAGGCTGAGGGGGGCCACTGGGGTTCATGAGCAGTTCTTC.

The V and J genes are TRBV20-1 and TRBJ2-5; TRBD1 is a possible D gene (5 bases). Trimming removed 7 bases from V and 5 bases from J, with 11 bases in between. Germline lookup yields CDR1 DFQATT and CDR2 SNEGSKA (reference sequence). The CDR3 sequence is 11 residues long. In DNA form, the CDR3 reads TGCAGTGTTATAGCAGGGGAGACCCAGTACTTC. Translation gives CSVIAGETQYF.

This chain connects TRBV6-1 to TRBJ1-6; D remains ambiguous. Trimming cost V 3 bases and J 10 bases, with 16 bases left between them. CDR1 and CDR2 (germline): MNHNS, SASEGT. The CDR3 is 15 residues long. DNA of the CDR3: TGTGCCAGCAGTGAGGCCCTCCTTGGCGAGTCACCCCTCCACTTT. Translated: CASSEALLGESPLHF.

This chain uses TRBV12-5 with TRBJ2-5; possible D gene TRBD2, 6 bases. From germline, CDR1 is LGHNT and CDR2 FRNRAP. CDR3 length: 16 residues. With 3 bases removed from V and 4 bases from J, the gap between germline ends came to 18 bases. This CDR3 reads CASGFGGSGGVETQYF. In nucleotides, the CDR3 is TGTGCTAGTGGTTTCGGCGGTAGCGGAGGGGTAGAGACCCAGTACTTC.

V usage is TRBV4-1 and J usage is TRBJ1-4; 8 nucleotides align to TRBD1. V was pared by 3 bases and J by 5 bases, with 8 bases of the junction left unmatched. Germline loops: CDR1 MGHRA, CDR2 YSYEKL. The CDR3 spans 16 residues. CDR3: CASSQVEDRVNEKLFF. In DNA form, the CDR3 reads TGCGCCAGCAGCCAGGTGGAGGACAGGGTAAATGAAAAACTGTTTTTT.